The 30 T cell receptor beta chains listed next were all sequenced from one sample in a study of identical twins. From the 5' RACE reads, TCRdb called clonotypes with MiXCR, one entry per CDR3 protein. The sample lists 1.5 million to 2 million distinct CDR3 sequences, roughly 35% occurring once. Sample: cord blood. These receptors all come from a newborn girl in good health.

There are a few counts of this clonotype. V gene TRBV28 combines with J gene TRBJ1-1; no firm D call. The CDR3 extends over 11 amino acids. Germline V CDR1 and CDR2: MDHEN, SYDVKM. Trimming took 3 bases from V and 8 from J, leaving 7 bases between them. The CDR3 nucleotides are TGTGCCAGCAGTTTGTGGCAGGAAGCTTTCTTT. It specifies CASSLWQEAFF.

The chain links TRBV7-2 to TRBJ2-5, with TRBD2 identical over 10 bases. The V segment lost 2 bases and the J segment 0 bases; nucleotides outside the gene matches: 6. This CDR3 region has 17 residues. Germline V gene lookup returns CDR1 SGHTA and CDR2 FQGNSA. CDR3 sequence (DNA): TGTGCCAGCAGCTTATCTCAACTAGCGGGACACCAAGAGACCCAGTACTTC. Translation gives CASSLSQLAGHQETQYF.

The J gene is TRBJ2-7, the V gene TRBV20-1; TRBD1 or TRBD2 may be the D gene (6 bases each). CDR3 size: 14 residues. Germline CDR1 and CDR2: DFQATT and SNEGSKA (reference sequence). The V end was cut by 5 bases, the J end by 7 bases, with 21 bases between. The CDR3 region is CSAVRGGDTIEQYF. The CDR3 DNA follows: TGCAGTGCTGTCAGGGGCGGGGACACGATAGAGCAGTACTTC.

The chain couples TRBV6-1 to TRBJ1-2; 9 bases agree with TRBD1. The ends lost 8 bases at V and 3 bases at J; junction bases unmatched: 16. The germline V gene encodes CDR1 MNHNS and CDR2 SASEGT. The CDR3 has 17 residues. CDR3 nucleotide sequence: TGTGCCAGCTCGGACAGGGGAGGATATGATAAGGACTATGGCTACACCTTC. Translation gives CASSDRGGYDKDYGYTF.

In this sample, this clonotype turned up a few times. The chain is built from TRBV5-6 and TRBJ2-1; the match to TRBD2 covers 7 bases. CDR3 length equals 15 residues. The V and J ends lost 2 bases and 2 bases, in that order; junction bases with no gene match: 4. Germline lookup yields CDR1 SGHDT and CDR2 YYEEEE. The CDR3 is CASSFRDYPYNEQFF. The CDR3 region has the DNA TGTGCCAGCAGCTTCCGGGACTACCCCTACAATGAGCAGTTCTTC.

The V gene is TRBV7-6, the J gene TRBJ2-7; D could derive from TRBD1 or TRBD2 (5 bases each). Per germline, CDR1 SGHVS and CDR2 FNYEAQ. CDR3 length equals 16 residues. The V gene lost 0 bases and the J gene lost 6 bases, with 18 bases spanning the gap. CDR3 amino acids: CASSLASGTITREQYF. CDR3 bases: TGTGCCAGCAGCTTAGCTTCCGGGACGATCACACGCGAGCAGTACTTC. Variable domain in full (rest from reference TRBV7-6 and TRBJ2-7): GAGVSQSPRYKVTKRGQDVALRCDPISGHVSLYWYRQALGQGPEFLTYFNYEAQQDKSGLPNDRFSAERPEGSISTLTIQRTEQRDSAMYRCASSLASGTITREQYFGPGTRLTVT.

DNA for the CDR3: TGCAGTGCTAGGCCCCCGCAGGGGTCCGGATCACCCCTCCACTTT. It is translated as CSARPPQGSGSPLHF. This chain joins TRBV20-1 and TRBJ1-6; D is perhaps TRBD1 (6 bases). Deletions cut 3 bases from V and 10 bases from J, with 19 bases between. The CDR3 runs to 15 residues. CDR1 DFQATT and CDR2 SNEGSKA come from the germline V gene (reference sequence).

V usage is TRBV20-1 and J usage is TRBJ1-2; TRBD1 matches at 7 bases. Unmatched junction bases numbered 10, after V lost 3 bases and J lost 6 bases. CDR1 is DFQATT and CDR2 is SNEGSKA in the germline V gene (reference sequence). CDR3 length: 14 residues. CDR3: CSASPVGTDNGYTF. DNA of the CDR3: TGCAGTGCTAGCCCGGTAGGGACAGATAATGGCTACACCTTC.

The chain joins TRBV2 to TRBJ2-5, with D maybe TRBD1 (6 bases). V shed 11 bases and J shed 4 bases, with 11 bases lying between them. This CDR3 contains 11 residues. Germline values: CDR1 SNHLY, CDR2 FYNNEI. In DNA form, the CDR3 reads TGTGCCCTAGGACAGAGAGAGACCCAGTACTTC. This translates into CALGQRETQYF.

The CDR3 nucleotides are TGTGCCAGCAGTGAAGCTTTCCCGGGGACTAGCGGGGCCACAGATACGCAGTATTTT. The encoded protein is CASSEAFPGTSGATDTQYF. The chain combines TRBV6-1 with TRBJ2-3, with 13 nucleotides matching TRBD2. Trimming took 0 bases from V and 2 from J; bases not matched to a gene: 8. The CDR3 totals 19 residues. Germline lookup yields CDR1 MNHNS and CDR2 SASEGT.

This sequence joins TRBV4-1 and TRBJ2-7; D might be TRBD1 or TRBD2, each matching 5 bases. The CDR3 spans 15 residues. Looked up from germline, CDR1 is MGHRA and CDR2 is YSYEKL. V lost 4 bases, J lost 7 bases, and 20 bases lay in between. Here the CDR3 DNA reads TGCGCCAGCAGCCCATCGGGACGGTACTACAATGAGCAGTACTTC. Encoded protein: CASSPSGRYYNEQYF.

This clonotype was detected only once. The gene calls are TRBV3-1 and TRBJ2-4; 11 bases match TRBD2. J gave up 11 bases and V 3 bases, and 15 bases lay outside the gene matches. Looked up from germline, CDR1 is LGHDT and CDR2 is YNNKEL (reference sequence). CDR3 length equals 17 residues. This CDR3 is CASSHSATSGSSGFQYF. CDR3 DNA: TGTGCCAGCAGCCACTCCGCAACTAGCGGGAGTTCGGGATTTCAGTACTTC.

This clonotype has only a few counts. V gene TRBV20-1 combines with J gene TRBJ2-3, with D tentatively TRBD2 (5 bases). CDR3 length: 12 residues. The V end lost 7 bases, the J end lost 3 bases, and 11 bases lay between the germline ends. The germline V gene has CDR1 DFQATT and CDR2 SNEGSKA (reference sequence). CDR3 residues: CSGYRGTDTQYF. CDR3 DNA sequence: TGCAGTGGTTACCGGGGAACAGATACGCAGTATTTT.

The chain links TRBV29-1 to TRBJ2-7; D possibly corresponds to TRBD2 (6 bases). CDR3 size: 14 residues. Germline V gives CDR1 SQVTM, CDR2 ANQGSEA. Trimming took 4 bases from V and 7 from J, leaving 20 bases between them. CDR3 in DNA: TGCAGCGTTGGGGGACTTCTTAAAGACAATGAGCAGTACTTC. It encodes CSVGGLLKDNEQYF.

V usage is TRBV6-1 and J usage is TRBJ2-2; a weak D match, TRBD1 (5 bases). Germline assignment: CDR1 MNHNS and CDR2 SASEGT. The CDR3 runs 18 residues. Trimming took 2 bases from V and 0 from J, leaving 16 bases between them. The CDR3 sequence: CASSENVPEQANTGELFF. The DNA of the CDR3 is TGTGCCAGCAGTGAAAATGTCCCAGAACAGGCGAACACCGGGGAGCTGTTTTTT.

This clonotype has just a few counts. The chain joins TRBV18 to TRBJ2-3; D is undetermined. The V gene's germline CDR1 is KGHSH and CDR2 LQKENI. V lost 3 bases and J lost 0, with 10 bases in between. This CDR3 region has 15 residues. The CDR3 DNA is TGTGCCAGCTCACCGGCCCTAGGAAGCACAGATACGCAGTATTTT. Its protein product is CASSPALGSTDTQYF.

This clonotype occurred a few times. This rearrangement joins TRBV25-1 to TRBJ1-6; D not certain. Deletions cut 4 bases from V and 11 bases from J, with 6 bases between. The CDR3 is made up of 11 amino acids. Germline loops: CDR1 MGHDK, CDR2 SYGVNS. The CDR3 DNA reads as TGTGCCAGCAGTGTCCCTACACCCCTCCACTTT. Its translation is CASSVPTPLHF.

This clonotype was found a few times. V gene TRBV7-2 combines with J gene TRBJ2-3, with 12 bases that match TRBD2. From germline, CDR1 is SGHTA and CDR2 FQGNSA. The trim removed 5 bases at V and 2 bases at J, leaving 5 bases unmatched. The CDR3 loop spans 16 amino acids. The CDR3 coding sequence is TGTGCCAGCAGCGGGGGACTAGCGGGTTTCACAGATACGCAGTATTTT. Encoded protein: CASSGGLAGFTDTQYF. The entire variable domain, with the rest obtained from reference TRBV7-2 and TRBJ2-3, is as follows: GAGVSQSPSNKVTEKGKDVELRCDPISGHTALYWYRQSLGQGLEFLIYFQGNSAPDKSGLPSDRFSAERTGGSVSTLTIQRTQQEDSAVYLCASSGGLAGFTDTQYFGPGTRLTVL.

The chain joins TRBV20-1 to TRBJ1-5; no firm D call. The germline gives CDR1 DFQATT, CDR2 SNEGSKA (reference sequence). Trimming took off 5 bases at V and 0 bases at J, with 14 bases between the two ends. CDR3 size: 15 residues. CDR3 residues: CSAHLGLNSNQPQHF. The DNA for the CDR3 is TGCAGTGCTCACCTGGGATTGAATAGCAATCAGCCCCAGCATTTT.

This clonotype was counted a few times. The chain combines TRBV4-2 with TRBJ2-3; no firm D call. Germline V gene sequence: CDR1 LGHNA, CDR2 YNFKEQ. Trimming took off 0 bases at V and 4 bases at J, with 8 bases between the two ends. The CDR3 consists of 14 residues. CDR3 bases: TGTGCCAGCAGCCAAGAGTCAGGTGCAGATACGCAGTATTTT. Amino acids: CASSQESGADTQYF.

To note about this clonotype: An end of the junction does not agree with germline; a read error may underlie this. The chain recombines TRBV20-1 with TRBJ2-4; D is unresolved. The length of the CDR3 is 12 residues. Per germline, CDR1 DFQATT and CDR2 SNEGSKA (reference sequence). The CDR3 DNA reads TGCAGTTCTAGTTACTCGACCATGGAGCAGTACTTC. This codes for CSSSYSTMEQYF.

This chain connects TRBV20-1 to TRBJ2-7, with 9 bases identical to TRBD2. Trimming took 8 bases from V and 0 from J; bases not matched to a gene: 5. Germline V gene sequence: CDR1 DFQATT, CDR2 SNEGSKA (reference sequence). CDR3 length: 13 amino acids. The CDR3 region is CSLRTSDSYEQYF. In DNA, the CDR3 is TGCAGTCTAAGGACTAGCGACTCCTACGAGCAGTACTTC.

Notes on this clonotype: An end of the junction differs from the germline gene, which may be a read error. The chain carries TRBV20-1 and TRBJ2-7; the D is unclear. The germline gives CDR1 DFQATT, CDR2 SNEGSKA (reference sequence). CDR3 length equals 12 residues. CDR3 loop: CSAIKPGYERYF. CDR3 in DNA: TGCAGTGCCATTAAGCCCGGCTACGAGCGGTACTTC.

This clonotype was seen a handful of times. The CDR3 nucleotides are TGTGCCAGCAGCGTATTCTGGGGGGCGTACGAGCAGTACTTC. This codes for CASSVFWGAYEQYF. The chain links TRBV9 to TRBJ2-7; either TRBD1 or TRBD2 may supply D (6 bases each). This CDR3 region has 14 residues. Germline CDR1 is SGDLS and CDR2 is YYNGEE. Trimming took off 1 base at V and 4 bases at J, with 12 bases between the two ends.

This clonotype was counted at least ten times. The CDR3 DNA reads TGCAGCGTTGAAATAGCGGGGCAAGAGACCCAGTACTTC. It is translated as CSVEIAGQETQYF. The chain carries TRBV29-1 and TRBJ2-5; 8 bases align to TRBD2. The germline V gene has CDR1 SQVTM and CDR2 ANQGSEA. The trim removed 2 bases at V and 2 bases at J, leaving 1 base unmatched. The CDR3 is 13 residues long.

The CDR3 DNA sequence: TGTGCCAGCAGCCCGTTAGCGGGGGGATACCCCACAGATACGCAGTATTTT. This codes for CASSPLAGGYPTDTQYF. The V gene is TRBV13, the J gene TRBJ2-3, with 10 nucleotides matching TRBD2. The CDR3 is made up of 17 amino acids. With 5 bases clipped from V and 2 bases from J, the junction kept 10 bases outside the gene matches. Germline V gene lookup returns CDR1 PRHDT and CDR2 FYEKMQ (reference sequence).

V is TRBV10-2 and J is TRBJ2-1; D is ambiguous. Germline CDR1 reads WSHSY; CDR2 reads SAAADI. The CDR3 is 15 amino acids. Trimming took 4 bases from V and 0 from J, leaving 10 bases between them. The CDR3 DNA reads as TGCGCCAGCAGTGGAGGACCCCACTCCTACAATGAGCAGTTCTTC. It translates to CASSGGPHSYNEQFF.

The J gene is TRBJ1-1, the V gene TRBV6-6; D might be TRBD1 (6 bases). V lost 4 bases, J lost 1 base, and 13 bases lay in between. Germline CDR1 MNHNY, CDR2 SVGAGI (reference sequence). The CDR3 totals 15 residues. DNA of the CDR3: TGTGCCAGCAGTTCCCCGGGACACCAGAACACTGAAGCTTTCTTT. It translates to CASSSPGHQNTEAFF.

The V call is TRBV12-3 or TRBV12-4, the J call TRBJ1-2; maybe TRBD1 (5 bases). The CDR3 is 12 residues long. The V and J ends lost 3 bases and 6 bases respectively, with 8 bases between them. The CDR3 spells CASSLPGHGYTF. The CDR3 DNA follows: TGTGCCAGCAGTTTGCCGGGGCATGGCTACACCTTC.

This chain connects TRBV6-5 to TRBJ2-7; 8 bases are shared with TRBD1. The CDR3 covers 14 residues. After removal of 4 bases from V and 7 bases from J, the junction contained 9 bases not matched to a gene. Germline values: CDR1 MNHEY, CDR2 SVGAGI. The CDR3: CASSLRTGLREQYF. The CDR3 region has the DNA TGTGCCAGCAGTTTACGGACAGGGTTGAGGGAGCAGTACTTC.